The following is a T cell receptor beta chain sequence with its context. As yet, its antigen is unknown. The protocol was immunoSEQ multiplex PCR, while the TCRdb copy is restricted to in-frame clones and leaves out a portion. Among some 120,000 clones listed, around 89% were seen once. This CDR3 region has 13 residues. From germline, CDR1 is SGHTS and CDR2 YDEGEE. The V end lost 6 bases, the J end lost 0 bases, and 9 bases lay between the germline ends. The sample belongs to a study of T cell responses to AZD1222 COVID-19 vaccine. The study's findings and limits: Researchers report vaccine-associated CD4 TCRs spanning spike, with dominance at 160-218 and 743-854. After two AZD1222 doses, spike-specific TCR breadth and depth rose versus day 0. It should be noted that donors were predominantly white British and more often female, and clonal diversity was possibly underestimated. Without day 14 samples, only post-peak T cell repertoires were studied.

The chain combines TRBV5-8 with TRBJ1-1; unclear D gene. The sequencing used peripheral blood, collected on day 0 of MenACWY control vaccination. The clonotype originates from an adult in good health. This CDR3 reads CASNLRVNTEAFF. The CDR3 DNA follows: TGTGCCAGCAACCTTCGTGTGAACACTGAAGCTTTCTTT. Supplemented by reference TRBV5-8 and TRBJ1-1, the full variable domain reads EAGVTQSPTHLIKTRGQQATLRCSPISGHTSVYWYQQALGLGLQFLLWYDEGEERNRGNFPPRFSGRQFPNYSSELNVNALELEDSALYLCASNLRVNTEAFFGQGTRLTVV.